Following are 15 T cell receptor beta chains from one sample sequenced in a study of regulatory T cells in long-lasting Graves disease. Time point meaning: newly diagnosed GD, antithyroid drugs for less than 3 months. PBMC RNA served as the TCR library source. According to the study, TCR beta libraries were built with iRepertoire HTBI primers and CDR3-region Arm-PCR. TCRdb passed the multiplex PCR reads through MiXCR, listing each CDR3 protein once. The sample records 540,000 or so distinct CDR3 sequences, around an eighth being singletons. These data were likewise used in another study, on T cells in Graves' hyperthyroidism and ophthalmopathy.

This specimen was peripheral blood mononuclear cells (PBMCs), taken at new diagnosis, from a patient treated with antithyroid drugs. The origin of the receptors is a young man with Graves disease.

V usage is TRBV3-1 and J usage is TRBJ2-7; a weak D match, TRBD2 (6 bases). Trimming took 4 bases from V and 5 from J, leaving 18 bases between them. The CDR3 sequence is 15 residues long. CDR1 LGHDT and CDR2 YNNKEL come from the germline V gene (reference sequence). Here the CDR3 reads CASSPLAGMSHEQYF. The CDR3 region has the DNA TGTGCCAGCAGCCCTCTGGCGGGAATGAGCCACGAGCAGTACTTC.

Ten or more counts support this clonotype. This chain links TRBV29-1 with TRBJ2-7, with D perhaps TRBD2 (5 bases). Trimming left V 6 bases short and J 7 bases short, with 13 bases between. This CDR3 is built from 11 residues. CDR1 is SQVTM, CDR2 ANQGSEA, per germline. CDR3 nucleotides: TGCAGCGTCATTCTTTCGGGGGAGCAGTACTTC. Its translation: CSVILSGEQYF.

This clonotype was counted many times. An end of the junction does not agree with germline; a read error may underlie this. The chain links TRBV24-1 to TRBJ1-4; possibly TRBD1 for D (6 bases). The CDR3 is 13 amino acids. The germline V gene has CDR1 KGHDR and CDR2 SFDVKD. CDR3 amino acids: CATSDLPRDIEFF. CDR3 DNA sequence: TGCGCCACCAGTGATCTACCTCGGGACATCGAGTTTTTT.

About this clonotype: A much larger clone lies one base from this, so it may be a read error. The chain is built from TRBV28 and TRBJ2-7; 12 nucleotides agree with TRBD2. CDR3 length: 15 amino acids. The germline gives CDR1 MDHEN, CDR2 SYDVKM. The CDR3 region is CASSSRLAGAQERYF. The CDR3 nucleotides read TGTGCCAGCAGTTCCAGACTAGCGGGAGCACAGGAGCGGTACTTC.

This clonotype was counted between two and nine times. The chain has TRBV27 and TRBJ2-1, with 8 bases fitting TRBD2. The CDR3 length is 16 residues. Germline V lookup: CDR1 MNHEY, CDR2 SMNVEV (reference sequence). Trimming took 4 bases from V and 6 from J; bases not matched to a gene: 11. CDR3 sequence reads: CASSYETSVLGNEQFF. For the CDR3, the DNA is TGTGCCAGCAGTTACGAGACTAGCGTATTAGGCAATGAGCAGTTCTTC.

The chain uses TRBV20-1 and TRBJ2-1; D not certain. V gave up 1 base and J gave up 0 bases, with 10 bases separating them. Germline lookup yields CDR1 DFQATT and CDR2 SNEGSKA (reference sequence). This CDR3 comprises 15 residues. CDR3 residues: CSARGGSSSYNEQFF. The CDR3 DNA reads as TGCAGTGCTAGAGGGGGTTCTAGCTCCTACAATGAGCAGTTCTTC.

This clonotype was seen ten or more times. At one of its ends the junction is not consistent with the germline gene, which may arise from a read error. The gene calls are TRBV12-3 or TRBV12-4 and TRBJ2-1; TRBD2 agrees at 9 bases. This CDR3 region has 14 residues. Here the CDR3 reads CASSSSGRYNEQFF. Here the CDR3 DNA reads TGTGCCAGCAGTAGTAGCGGGAGATACAACGAGCAGTTCTTC.

The chain has TRBV25-1 and TRBJ1-4, with D possibly matching TRBD1 (6 bases). CDR3 length: 15 residues. Germline V gene data show CDR1 as MGHDK and CDR2 as SYGVNS. V was shortened by 2 bases and J by 4 bases, with 11 bases between the two germline ends. CDR3 in amino acids: CASSEAGQHNEKLFF. CDR3 nucleotides: TGTGCCAGCAGTGAAGCCGGACAGCATAATGAAAAACTGTTTTTT.

This clonotype has a handful of counts. This rearrangement joins TRBV20-1 to TRBJ1-5, with D possibly being TRBD1 (6 bases). CDR1 is DFQATT and CDR2 is SNEGSKA in the germline V gene (reference sequence). This CDR3 is 13 amino acids long. With 5 bases removed from V and 3 bases from J, the gap between germline ends came to 11 bases. The CDR3 coding sequence is TGCAGTGCTCCGCCGGGGGCCAATCAGCCCCAGCATTTT. Translation: CSAPPGANQPQHF.

This clonotype occurred a few times. The chain is built from TRBV19 and TRBJ2-1, with no clear D. The V end was cut by 9 bases, the J end by 5 bases, with 20 bases between. CDR1 and CDR2 from the germline V gene are LNHDA and SQIVND (reference sequence). The length of the CDR3 is 15 residues. The CDR3 protein is CASRLLAAGNNEQFF. In DNA, the CDR3 is TGTGCCAGCCGTCTCCTGGCAGCCGGAAACAATGAGCAGTTCTTC.

This chain joins TRBV20-1 and TRBJ2-1, with TRBD2 matching over 9 bases. Germline CDR1 DFQATT, CDR2 SNEGSKA (reference sequence). V lost 0 bases to trimming and J lost 9 bases; unmatched junction nucleotides: 15. The CDR3 spans 17 residues. CDR3 sequence: CSARDPLGAGGPIEQFF. The CDR3 DNA reads as TGCAGTGCTAGAGACCCCCTTGGGGCGGGAGGGCCTATTGAGCAGTTCTTC.

This clonotype has at least ten counts. V is TRBV9 and J is TRBJ2-5; 7 bases map to TRBD1. V lost 4 bases, J lost 3 bases, and 6 bases stayed unmatched. This CDR3 spans 14 amino acids. The germline V gene has CDR1 SGDLS and CDR2 YYNGEE. The CDR3 coding sequence is TGTGCCAGCAGCCCCCGACAGGGAGAAGAGACCCAGTACTTC. It is translated as CASSPRQGEETQYF. Drawing the rest from reference TRBV9 and TRBJ2-5, the complete variable domain is DSGVTQTPKHLITATGQRVTLRCSPRSGDLSVYWYQQSLDQGLQFLIQYYNGEERAKGNILERFSAQQFPDLHSELNLSSLELGDSALYFCASSPRQGEETQYFGPGTRLLVL.

The table lists this clonotype with many counts. This chain uses TRBV29-1 with TRBJ2-7, with D perhaps given as TRBD1 or TRBD2 (5 bases each). The ends were cut back, 0 bases at V and 9 bases at J, with 18 bases in the middle. The CDR3 loop spans 14 amino acids. Germline V gene data show CDR1 as SQVTM and CDR2 as ANQGSEA. The CDR3 is CSVEERGNGEWQYF. The CDR3 region has the DNA TGCAGCGTTGAAGAAAGGGGCAATGGGGAGTGGCAGTACTTC.

This sequence joins TRBV9 and TRBJ2-7, with TRBD2 matching 12 bases. V dropped 6 bases and J dropped 6; count of bases not matched to a gene: 13. This CDR3 has 16 residues. Germline V gives CDR1 SGDLS, CDR2 YYNGEE. The CDR3 sequence: CASNQGASGRGGEQYF. Written as DNA, the CDR3 is TGTGCCAGCAACCAGGGGGCTAGCGGGAGGGGGGGCGAGCAGTACTTC. Full variable domain (outside the CDR3, taken from reference TRBV9 and TRBJ2-7): DSGVTQTPKHLITATGQRVTLRCSPRSGDLSVYWYQQSLDQGLQFLIQYYNGEERAKGNILERFSAQQFPDLHSELNLSSLELGDSALYFCASNQGASGRGGEQYFGPGTRLTVT.

This clonotype was detected many times. The CDR3 nucleotides are TGTGCCAGCAGCACCCCGGACGAAAGTGAGCAGTTCTTC. Its protein is CASSTPDESEQFF. V usage is TRBV11-3 and J usage is TRBJ2-1; D unclear. CDR1 SGHNT and CDR2 YENEEA come from the germline V gene. Trimming took 5 bases from V and 9 from J, leaving 14 bases between them. The CDR3 runs 13 residues.